The next 24 T cell receptor beta chains were all read from a single sample in a study of OX40 agonist ivuxolimab in advanced cancers. This table comes from immunoSEQ multiplex PCR, and its TCRdb copy is limited to in-frame clones, with some not included. In the table there are about 76,000 clones, about 91% of which are singletons. The material sequenced was CD4+ or CD8+ T cells sorted from blood, taken in a trial of the OX40 agonist ivuxolimab. The receptors derive from an adult with an advanced solid tumor such as melanoma, head and neck, liver or kidney cancer.

The CDR3 here is CASSLPGQITEAFF. DNA of the CDR3: TGTGCCAGCAGCTTACCGGGACAGATCACTGAAGCTTTCTTT. The chain employs TRBV5-4 and TRBJ1-1; 7 bases line up with TRBD1. The CDR3 totals 14 residues. J gave up 4 bases and V 2 bases, and 5 bases lay outside the gene matches. CDR1 and CDR2 from the germline V gene are SGHNT and YYREEE (reference sequence).

The chain uses TRBV9 and TRBJ2-1; D is undetermined. Germline loops: CDR1 SGDLS, CDR2 YYNGEE. Trimming cost V 1 base and J 0 bases, with 11 bases left between them. This CDR3 has 16 amino acids. The CDR3 nucleotides read TGTGCCAGCAGCGTAAGGACGGCTAGCTCCTACAATGAGCAGTTCTTC. Its protein product is CASSVRTASSYNEQFF. Combining the CDR3 with reference TRBV9 and TRBJ2-1 gives the whole variable domain DSGVTQTPKHLITATGQRVTLRCSPRSGDLSVYWYQQSLDQGLQFLIQYYNGEERAKGNILERFSAQQFPDLHSELNLSSLELGDSALYFCASSVRTASSYNEQFFGPGTRLTVL.

Regarding this clone: The same CDR3 arises from other DNA sequences in this sample as well. The chain combines TRBV27 with TRBJ2-6; D possibly matches TRBD1 or TRBD2 (5 bases each). Trimming removed 2 bases at V and 1 base at J, with 6 bases between. Germline CDR1 is MNHEY and CDR2 is SMNVEV (reference sequence). This CDR3 has 15 amino acids. CDR3 protein: CASSLGGSGANVLTF. The CDR3 region has the DNA TGTGCCAGCAGTTTAGGGGGTTCTGGGGCCAACGTCCTGACTTTC.

The chain employs TRBV4-3 and TRBJ2-3; D unclear. Per germline, CDR1 LGHNA and CDR2 YSLEER. The CDR3 covers 18 residues. V was trimmed by 5 bases and J by 2 bases, leaving 23 bases between them. The DNA of the CDR3 is TGCGCCAGCAGCTCCCGATACGGACGGAGAGCGCCCACAGATACGCAGTATTTT. Translated: CASSSRYGRRAPTDTQYF.

This sequence joins TRBV27 and TRBJ1-1; D unresolved. Per the germline V gene, CDR1 is MNHEY and CDR2 is SMNVEV (reference sequence). The CDR3 contains 14 residues. Trimming removed 5 bases from V and 4 bases from J, with 14 bases in between. The CDR3: CASSPREGGTEAFF. DNA for the CDR3: TGTGCCAGCAGTCCAAGGGAAGGCGGCACTGAAGCTTTCTTT.

The rearrangement joins TRBV6-1 to TRBJ2-1; 8 bases line up with TRBD2. The CDR3 length is 15 residues. Germline lookup yields CDR1 MNHNS and CDR2 SASEGT. V shed 6 bases, J shed 6 bases, and the junction held 10 bases outside the gene matches. Written as DNA, the CDR3 is TGTGCCAGCAGAGAACACGGGAGGGGCCCCAATGAGCAGTTCTTC. Translating gives CASREHGRGPNEQFF.

This clone appeared a few times. In DNA form, the CDR3 reads TGTGCCAGTAGTATAGGTTTACAGGGCACAGATACGCAGTATTTT. It specifies CASSIGLQGTDTQYF. The gene calls are TRBV19 and TRBJ2-3; D may be TRBD1 (5 bases). This CDR3 comprises 15 residues. The germline CDR1 and CDR2 sequences are LNHDA and SQIVND (reference sequence). Trimming pared 1 base from V and 1 base from J, leaving 9 bases between.

The V and J genes are TRBV7-2 and TRBJ1-2; 7 nucleotides match TRBD1. V trimming: 5 bases; J trimming: 4 bases; junction bases outside the gene matches: 7. This CDR3 spans 14 amino acids. Germline loops: CDR1 SGHTA, CDR2 FQGNSA. CDR3 residues: CASSGQASSYGYTF. The DNA of the CDR3 is TGTGCCAGCAGCGGACAGGCCTCTAGCTATGGCTACACCTTC.

The chain links TRBV10-1 to TRBJ2-4, with a possible D match to TRBD1 (6 bases). The V end was cut by 0 bases, the J end by 0 bases, with 9 bases between. Germline V gene lookup returns CDR1 WNHNN and CDR2 SYGVQD (reference sequence). The CDR3 is 16 residues long. The CDR3 DNA reads TGCGCCAGCAGTGAGTCCTTAGGGGGAGCCAAAAACATTCAGTACTTC. It codes for CASSESLGGAKNIQYF.

The chain links TRBV4-1 to TRBJ2-1; TRBD2 matches 8 bases. The CDR3 loop spans 16 amino acids. After removal of 1 base from V and 5 bases from J, the junction contained 7 bases not matched to a gene. Germline V gene lookup returns CDR1 MGHRA and CDR2 YSYEKL. This CDR3 reads CASSQGIGGGHNEQFF. CDR3 DNA sequence: TGCGCCAGCAGCCAAGGGATCGGGGGGGGCCACAATGAGCAGTTCTTC.

The V call is TRBV6-5, the J call TRBJ2-7, with D tentatively TRBD1 (6 bases). CDR1 and CDR2 from the germline V gene are MNHEY and SVGAGI. The CDR3 sequence is 14 residues long. V shed 6 bases and J shed 0 bases, with 12 bases lying between them. CDR3 residues: CASSKNRDSYEQYV. CDR3 sequence (DNA): TGTGCCAGCAGCAAGAACAGGGACTCCTACGAGCAGTACGTC.

In its sample, this clone was seen a few times. The gene calls are TRBV4-1 and TRBJ2-1; 12 bases are a match to TRBD2. The V gene end was trimmed by 0 bases and the J gene end by 9 bases; junction bases not matched to a gene: 3. The CDR3 is 15 residues long. Per germline, CDR1 MGHRA and CDR2 YSYEKL. Written as DNA, the CDR3 is TGCGCCAGCAGCCAAGATCAGACTAGCGGGAGTGAGCAGTTCTTC. This encodes CASSQDQTSGSEQFF.

V gene TRBV5-4 combines with J gene TRBJ2-6, with no clear D. Deletions cut 2 bases from V and 0 bases from J, with 3 bases between. This CDR3 region has 14 residues. The germline gives CDR1 SGHNT, CDR2 YYREEE (reference sequence). CDR3: CASSLFSGANVLTF. In DNA form, the CDR3 reads TGTGCCAGCAGCTTATTCTCTGGGGCCAACGTCCTGACTTTC.

The V call is TRBV7-9, the J call TRBJ2-3; TRBD1 matches 7 bases. CDR1 and CDR2 (germline): SEHNR, FQNEAQ (reference sequence). The CDR3 covers 16 residues. The V gene end was trimmed by 6 bases and the J gene end by 0 bases; junction bases not matched to a gene: 9. The CDR3 region is CASSRDRVSSTDTQYF. As DNA, the CDR3 is TGTGCCAGCAGTCGTGACAGGGTCTCTAGCACAGATACGCAGTATTTT. Full variable domain (outside the CDR3, taken from reference TRBV7-9 and TRBJ2-3): DTGVSQNPRHKITKRGQNVTFRCDPISEHNRLYWYRQTLGQGPEFLTYFQNEAQLEKSRLLSDRFSAERPKGSFSTLEIQRTEQGDSAMYLCASSRDRVSSTDTQYFGPGTRLTVL.

CDR3 in DNA: TGTGCCAGCAGCTTAGGGTCTTCTCAGCCCCAGCATTTT. It specifies CASSLGSSQPQHF. This chain joins TRBV7-6 and TRBJ1-5, with D hard to call. Trimming left V 1 base short and J 6 bases short, with 7 bases between. The CDR3 spans 13 residues. The V gene's germline CDR1 is SGHVS and CDR2 FNYEAQ.

This chain links TRBV5-1 with TRBJ1-1; TRBD1 is a possible D gene (6 bases). Germline loops: CDR1 SGHRS, CDR2 YFSETQ. This CDR3 is built from 14 residues. Trimming removed 0 bases from V and 0 bases from J, with 6 bases in between. CDR3 in amino acids: CASSLGTVNTEAFF. The CDR3 coding sequence is TGCGCCAGCAGCTTGGGGACAGTGAACACTGAAGCTTTCTTT.

In DNA, the CDR3 is TGTGCCAGCTCACGGTTGAACACCGGGGAGCTGTTTTTT. It codes for CASSRLNTGELFF. The chain employs TRBV18 and TRBJ2-2; D is undetermined. The V end was cut by 4 bases, the J end by 1 base, with 4 bases between. This CDR3 region has 13 residues. Germline V gene data show CDR1 as KGHSH and CDR2 as LQKENI. Combining the CDR3 with reference TRBV18 and TRBJ2-2 gives the whole variable domain NAGVMQNPRHLVRRRGQEARLRCSPMKGHSHVYWYRQLPEEGLKFMVYLQKENIIDESGMPKERFSAEFPKEGPSILRIQQVVRGDSAAYFCASSRLNTGELFFGEGSRLTVL.

The gene calls are TRBV21-1 and TRBJ2-1. TRBV21-1 is a known pseudogene. The CDR3 sequence is 18 residues long. As DNA, the CDR3 is TGTGCCAGCAGCCTGGACTTTTACCGCAGGGTTCCCTACAATGAGCAGTTCTTC. Encoded protein: CASSLDFYRRVPYNEQFF.

This sequence joins TRBV9 and TRBJ2-3; possibly TRBD1 for D (6 bases). The CDR3 spans 16 residues. Germline values: CDR1 SGDLS, CDR2 YYNGEE. V lost 2 bases, J lost 3 bases, and 16 bases lay in between. The CDR3 sequence is CASSVRGISGTDTQYF. The CDR3 nucleotides read TGTGCCAGCAGCGTCAGGGGAATTTCTGGGACAGATACGCAGTATTTT.

The rearrangement links TRBV7-6 to TRBJ1-4; D gene unclear. Germline CDR1 is SGHVS and CDR2 is FNYEAQ. CDR3 size: 15 residues. The V end lost 5 bases, the J end lost 0 bases, and 10 bases lay between the germline ends. CDR3 amino acids: CASSPQVTTNEKLFF. The DNA of the CDR3 is TGTGCCAGCAGCCCCCAGGTGACAACTAATGAAAAACTGTTTTTT. Together with reference TRBV7-6 and TRBJ1-4, the CDR3 gives the full variable domain: GAGVSQSPRYKVTKRGQDVALRCDPISGHVSLYWYRQALGQGPEFLTYFNYEAQQDKSGLPNDRFSAERPEGSISTLTIQRTEQRDSAMYRCASSPQVTTNEKLFFGSGTQLSVL.

V and J are TRBV5-1 and TRBJ2-1, with 7 bases lining up with TRBD2. The CDR3 consists of 16 residues. Germline CDR1 is SGHRS and CDR2 is YFSETQ. V shed 2 bases, J shed 4 bases, and the junction held 9 bases outside the gene matches. The CDR3 region is CASSFLPGLKYNEQFF. CDR3 nucleotides: TGCGCCAGCAGCTTTCTTCCGGGACTAAAGTACAATGAGCAGTTCTTC.

The sample holds a few counts of this clone. The chain couples TRBV5-4 to TRBJ1-2, with TRBD1 matching 7 bases. The germline V gene encodes CDR1 SGHNT and CDR2 YYREEE (reference sequence). The CDR3 has 16 amino acids. Trimming took 4 bases from V and 2 from J; bases not matched to a gene: 11. CDR3 nucleotides: TGTGCCAGCAGCGAGGGACAGCTTCAACAAAACTATGGCTACACCTTC. It codes for CASSEGQLQQNYGYTF.

The chain is built from TRBV6-6 and TRBJ2-7; 7 nucleotides align to TRBD1. CDR1 is MNHNY, CDR2 SVGAGI, per germline (reference sequence). V was clipped by 6 bases and J by 7 bases; unmatched bases: 12. This CDR3 spans 14 amino acids. Written as DNA, the CDR3 is TGTGCCAGCAGGAATACAGGGGCCCGTGGGGAGCAGTACTTC. It encodes CASRNTGARGEQYF.

The gene calls are TRBV30 and TRBJ2-7, with D hard to call. This CDR3 has 18 residues. Per germline, CDR1 GTSNPN and CDR2 SVGIG (reference sequence). Deletions cut 6 bases from V and 0 bases from J, with 27 bases between. The CDR3 is CACRGVVIPKPISYEQYF. CDR3 nucleotides: TGTGCCTGTCGAGGAGTCGTCATCCCTAAACCGATCTCCTACGAGCAGTACTTC.